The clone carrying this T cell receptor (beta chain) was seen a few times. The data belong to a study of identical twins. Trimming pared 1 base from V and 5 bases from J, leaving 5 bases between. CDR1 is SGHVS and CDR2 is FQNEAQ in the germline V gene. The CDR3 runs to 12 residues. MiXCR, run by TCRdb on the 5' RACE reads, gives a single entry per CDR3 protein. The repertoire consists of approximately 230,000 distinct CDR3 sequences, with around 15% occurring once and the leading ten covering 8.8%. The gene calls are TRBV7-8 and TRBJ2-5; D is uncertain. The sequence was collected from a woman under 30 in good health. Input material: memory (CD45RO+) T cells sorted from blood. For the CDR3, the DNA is TGTGCCAGCAGCTTAGGGCCGGAGACCCAGTACTTC. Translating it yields CASSLGPETQYF.